These 9 T cell receptor beta chains were all obtained from the same sample, sequenced in a study of blood T cells in healthy people across ages. For the second PCR, which ran for about 6 to 11 cycles, a sample-barcoded 5' primer and a J-beta primer mix were used. MiXCR, run by TCRdb on the 5' RACE reads, gives a single entry per CDR3 protein. The table shows roughly 800,000 distinct CDR3 sequences, with 58% occurring only once. Sequenced input: blood. The receptors here all came from a man aged 30 to 45 in good health.

V is TRBV3-1 and J is TRBJ2-5; D is perhaps TRBD2 (7 bases). The DNA end lines up better with TRBJ2-7; the J call may be wrong. This CDR3 has 18 residues. Germline CDR1 reads LGHDT; CDR2 reads YNNKEL (reference sequence). Here the CDR3 reads CASSQEERGGLRGNEQYF. In DNA form, the CDR3 reads TGTGCCAGCAGCCAAGAAGAGCGCGGGGGCCTACGAGGGAACGAGCAGTACTTC.

The chain is built from TRBV6-2 or TRBV6-3 and TRBJ2-1; D remains unclear. Trimming removed 0 bases from V and 0 bases from J, with 15 bases in between. This CDR3 contains 18 residues. Germline assignment: CDR1 MNHEY and CDR2 SVGEGT. The CDR3 region has the DNA TGTGCCAGCAGTTACTCGATAGTCTTGCCCAGCTCCTACAATGAGCAGTTCTTC. Its protein product is CASSYSIVLPSSYNEQFF.

The chain combines TRBV11-2 with TRBJ2-7; TRBD1 matches at 7 bases. This CDR3 region has 13 residues. V lost 4 bases to trimming and J lost 12 bases; unmatched junction nucleotides: 12. The germline CDR1 and CDR2 sequences are SGHAT and FQNNGV. The CDR3 sequence is CASSSVRGGAVYF. Here the CDR3 DNA reads TGTGCCAGCAGCTCCGTAAGAGGGGGCGCAGTGTACTTC. Variable domain in full (rest from reference TRBV11-2 and TRBJ2-7): EAGVAQSPRYKIIEKRQSVAFWCNPISGHATLYWYQQILGQGPKLLIQFQNNGVVDDSQLPKDRFSAERLKGVDSTLKIQPAKLEDSAVYLCASSSVRGGAVYFGPGTRLTVT.

The chain links TRBV6-2 or TRBV6-3 to TRBJ2-7; 10 bases are shared with TRBD2. J lost 3 bases, V lost 6 bases, and 8 bases had no gene match. This CDR3 has 15 amino acids. Germline CDR1 reads MNHEY; CDR2 reads SVGEGT. The CDR3 spells CASRGLLAGIYEQYF. CDR3 in DNA: TGTGCCAGCAGAGGGTTACTAGCGGGAATCTACGAGCAGTACTTC.

This clonotype was picked up a small number of times. The rearrangement uses TRBV5-4 and TRBJ2-7, with D perhaps given as TRBD1 or TRBD2 (6 bases each). V lost 0 bases, J lost 4 bases, and 14 bases lay in between. The germline V gene encodes CDR1 SGHNT and CDR2 YYREEE (reference sequence). This CDR3 has 15 residues. CDR3 sequence (DNA): TGTGCCAGCAGCTTGGGGGTCAGGGGAGGATACGAGCAGTACTTC. Translating it yields CASSLGVRGGYEQYF.

The sample holds one count of this clonotype. This chain joins TRBV10-1 and TRBJ2-1; 9 bases align to TRBD2. The CDR3 covers 18 residues. After removal of 4 bases from V and 7 bases from J, the junction contained 17 bases not matched to a gene. Per germline, CDR1 WNHNN and CDR2 SYGVQD (reference sequence). This CDR3 is CASSAPGLAAGKENEQFF. The DNA of the CDR3 is TGCGCCAGCAGTGCTCCGGGACTAGCAGCAGGGAAGGAAAATGAGCAGTTCTTC.

This rearrangement joins TRBV12-5 to TRBJ2-7, with 7 bases matching TRBD2. This CDR3 has 16 amino acids. V gave up 1 base and J gave up 2 bases; unmatched junction bases: 8. Germline values: CDR1 LGHNT, CDR2 FRNRAP. CDR3 sequence: CASGLGAGRPTYEQYF. CDR3 nucleotides: TGTGCTAGTGGTTTGGGAGCGGGACGGCCTACCTACGAGCAGTACTTC.

V usage is TRBV10-3 and J usage is TRBJ2-4; 8 bases are a match to TRBD1. The DNA end is more similar to TRBJ2-7, so the J call may be wrong. Germline CDR1 and CDR2: ENHRY and SYGVKD. The CDR3 covers 13 residues. DNA for the CDR3: TGTGCCATCAGTTGGACAGGGCAAGTCGAGCAGTACTTC. As protein: CAISWTGQVEQYF.

The chain is built from TRBV10-1 and TRBJ2-3; D not resolved. Deletions cut 0 bases from V and 4 bases from J, with 8 bases between. Germline-derived CDR1 and CDR2 are WNHNN and SYGVQD (reference sequence). This CDR3 is 14 amino acids long. The CDR3 coding sequence is TGCGCCAGCAGTGAGTCGAGGAATGCAGATACGCAGTATTTT. This codes for CASSESRNADTQYF.